Following are 9 T cell receptor beta chains from one sample sequenced in a study of blood T cell repertoires in COVID-19. Sequenced by immunoSEQ multiplex PCR; TCRdb stores in-frame clones only, minus some. There are 140,000 to 150,000 clones in the sample; 88% occur only once, and 1.5% to 2% lies in the top ten. The specimen sequenced was peripheral blood. The receptors shown here come from an older man with acute or convalescent COVID-19.

This clone occurred a few times. The V call is TRBV6-5, the J call TRBJ2-2; D is perhaps TRBD2 (5 bases). Germline CDR1 reads MNHEY; CDR2 reads SVGAGI. V lost 3 bases to trimming and J lost 7 bases, with 9 bases between them. CDR3 length equals 13 residues. CDR3 nucleotides: TGTGCCAGCAGTTATGACTACGGCGGGGAGCTGTTTTTT. It encodes CASSYDYGGELFF.

CDR3 loop: CASSLRGDSNQPQHF. As DNA, the CDR3 is TGTGCCAGCAGTTTACGGGGGGATAGCAATCAGCCCCAGCATTTT. The chain couples TRBV27 to TRBJ1-5; a weak D match, TRBD1 (5 bases). CDR3 length equals 15 residues. Trimming removed 2 bases from V and 0 bases from J, with 8 bases in between. CDR1 and CDR2 (germline): MNHEY, SMNVEV (reference sequence).

The rearrangement links TRBV5-1 to TRBJ1-1; D is undetermined. Between the trimmed V and J ends, which lost 1 base and 5 bases, there was a span of 15 bases. The length of the CDR3 is 15 residues. The germline gives CDR1 SGHRS, CDR2 YFSETQ. CDR3 sequence (DNA): TGCGCCAGCAGCTTGTTGGTGGCCGGGGAGACTGAAGCTTTCTTT. Its translation: CASSLLVAGETEAFF.

CDR3 amino acids: CASSLGLAGPSSTDTQYF. CDR3 bases: TGTGCCAGCAGCTTGGGACTAGCGGGGCCCTCTAGCACAGATACGCAGTATTTT. This chain uses TRBV5-5 with TRBJ2-3, with 11 bases aligning to TRBD2. Germline CDR1 and CDR2: SGHKS and YYEKEE (reference sequence). CDR3 length equals 18 residues. J lost 0 bases, V lost 0 bases, and 6 bases had no gene match.

The V call is TRBV5-4, the J call TRBJ2-7; D remains unclear. The V gene lost 4 bases and the J gene lost 6 bases, with 11 bases spanning the gap. Germline lookup yields CDR1 SGHNT and CDR2 YYREEE (reference sequence). The CDR3 covers 12 residues. CDR3 region: CASSLRVGEQYF. The CDR3 nucleotides are TGTGCCAGCAGCCTTCGGGTCGGCGAGCAGTACTTC.

The rearrangement uses TRBV5-4 and TRBJ1-2; D ambiguous. CDR1 is SGHNT and CDR2 is YYREEE in the germline V gene (reference sequence). This CDR3 comprises 12 residues. Trimming took 4 bases from V and 9 from J, leaving 13 bases between them. CDR3 sequence reads: CASSVEGTSYTF. The CDR3, as DNA: TGTGCCAGCAGCGTCGAGGGCACAAGCTACACCTTC.

Only one count was recorded for this clone. The chain combines TRBV28 with TRBJ2-7; 7 bases map to TRBD1. Germline V gene data show CDR1 as MDHEN and CDR2 as SYDVKM. Germline trimming cut 4 bases from V and 2 bases from J; bases unmatched to any gene: 5. CDR3 length: 14 residues. DNA of the CDR3: TGTGCCAGCAGTTCGGACAGGACCGCCTACGAGCAGTACTTC. Translated: CASSSDRTAYEQYF.

The rearrangement joins TRBV19 to TRBJ1-1; no clear D. The germline V gene has CDR1 LNHDA and CDR2 SQIVND (reference sequence). The CDR3 is 14 amino acids. Trimming removed 1 base at V and 6 bases at J, with 12 bases between. The CDR3 region is CASSIVVSTAEAFF. As DNA, the CDR3 is TGTGCCAGTAGTATAGTTGTCAGTACCGCTGAAGCTTTCTTT.

The chain employs TRBV12-3 or TRBV12-4 and TRBJ2-3; D unclear. Between the trimmed V and J ends, which lost 5 bases and 5 bases, there was a span of 11 bases. The CDR3 has 13 amino acids. Here the CDR3 DNA reads TGTGCCAGCAGTCCCGCACTCGGAGATACGCAGTATTTT. Protein sequence: CASSPALGDTQYF.